This is a list of T cell receptor beta chains from one sample in a study of blood T cell repertoires in COVID-19. Assay: immunoSEQ multiplex PCR; the TCRdb copy retains only in-frame clones and omits some. The sample contains 250,000 to 350,000 clones, 89% of which appear only once. Sequenced input: peripheral blood. The receptors derive from a woman between 55 and 75 years old with acute or convalescent COVID-19. Each CDR3 is given with its conserved first and last residue. The D gene is left open where the match is weak. A row's size may be missing; if present it is once, few, many or a size class.

NA | NA | 12 | TRBJ1-1 | TRBV28 | TGTGCCGGCAGGGGAGGAGACACTGAAGCTTTCTTT | CAGRGGDTEAFF
once | NA | 15 | TRBJ1-3 | TRBV27 | TGTGCCAGCAGTCGGCTGGGCTTCTCTGGAAACACCATATATTTT | CASSRLGFSGNTIYF
NA | TRBD1 | 12 | TRBJ1-5 | TRBV2 | TGTGCCAGCAGGGGACAGGGGCCGCCCCAGCATTTT | CASRGQGPPQHF
NA | NA | 18 | TRBJ2-2 | TRBV9 | TGTGCCAGCAGCGTTCTACCGGACAGCCTGGGGGCCACCGGGGAGCTGTTTTTT | CASSVLPDSLGATGELFF
NA | NA | 17 | TRBJ1-4 | TRBV2 | TGTGCCAGCATGGGAGGAACGGTCCCAGATTCTAATGAAAAACTGTTTTTT | CASMGGTVPDSNEKLFF
NA | TRBD1 | 15 | TRBJ2-5 | TRBV18 | TGTGCCAGCTCACCATTAGGGACAGGCCAAGAGACCCAGTACTTC | CASSPLGTGQETQYF
NA | NA | 15 | TRBJ1-2 | TRBV4-3 | TGCGCCAGCAGCCAAGAGACAGGATTTCTCTATGGCTACACCTTC | CASSQETGFLYGYTF
NA | TRBD1 | 16 | TRBJ1-1 | TRBV7-2 | TGTGCCAGCAGCTTGGACAGGGCTAATGGCGGCACTGAAGCTTTCTTT | CASSLDRANGGTEAFF
NA | NA | 12 | TRBJ1-2 | TRBV6-6 | TGTGCCAGCAGTCGAGTCAGGGAAGGCTACACCTTC | CASSRVREGYTF
NA | NA | 19 | TRBJ2-1 | TRBV21-1 | TGTGCCAGCAGCAAAGATCTTGGGACTAGCGGGGGCTCGGACAATGAGCAGTTCTTC | CASSKDLGTSGGSDNEQFF
NA | NA | 14 | TRBJ1-2 | TRBV25-1 | TGTGCCAGCACTGACGGTGGGACATGGAGTGGCTACACCTTC | CASTDGGTWSGYTF
NA | TRBD1 | 17 | TRBJ2-1 | TRBV2 | TGTGCCAGCAGTCATCCGGGACAGGGAACAACCTACAATGAGCAGTTCTTC | CASSHPGQGTTYNEQFF
NA | TRBD1 | 14 | TRBJ1-1 | TRBV28 | TGTGCCAGCACCGAGGACAGGGAGGTAACTGAAGCTTTCTTT | CASTEDREVTEAFF
once | TRBD2 | 16 | TRBJ2-1 | TRBV10-3 | TGTGCCATCAGTGAGAATCCAGCGGGGGAGATCAATGAGCAGTTCTTC | CAISENPAGEINEQFF
NA | NA | 16 | TRBJ2-1 | TRBV4-2 | TGTGCCAGCAGCCCGGATGGGCCCAGCTCCTACAATGAGCAGTTCTTC | CASSPDGPSSYNEQFF
NA | NA | 13 | TRBJ1-3 | TRBV9 | TGTGCCAGCAGCGTAGAAACAAGAAACACCATATATTTT | CASSVETRNTIYF
NA | TRBD1 | 15 | TRBJ1-6 | TRBV7-8 | TGTGCCAGCAGCGCTGGACAGGGAAGTGTTTCACCCCTCCACTTT | CASSAGQGSVSPLHF
once | NA | 17 | TRBJ1-6 | TRBV15 | TGTGCCACCAGCAGAGTGGTAGGACATCCACCTAATTCACCCCTCCACTTT | CATSRVVGHPPNSPLHF
NA | NA | 15 | TRBJ2-2 | TRBV19 | TGTGCCAGTAGCATGGGCCTGCACGTCACCGGGGAGCTGTTTTTT | CASSMGLHVTGELFF
NA | TRBD1 | 13 | TRBJ1-1 | TRBV29-1 | TGCAGCGCGGGGACAGGCCGAGGCACTGAAGCTTTCTTT | CSAGTGRGTEAFF
few | NA | 14 | TRBJ2-7 | TRBV2 | TGTGCCAGCACAGCTTCGGCCACTAGCTACGAGCAGTACTTC | CASTASATSYEQYF
NA | NA | 16 | TRBJ1-5 | TRBV7-9 | TGTGCCAGCAGCTTAGCTTCCGAGTATAGCAATCAGCCCCAGCATTTT | CASSLASEYSNQPQHF
NA | TRBD1 | 15 | TRBJ1-4 | TRBV4-2 | TGTGCCAGCAGCCAGGTGACAGGGGGGGATGAAAAACTGTTTTTT | CASSQVTGGDEKLFF
few | TRBD2 | 15 | TRBJ2-5 | TRBV28 | TGTGCCAGCAGAGTGAGCGGGATTATACGAGAGACCCAGTACTTC | CASRVSGIIRETQYF
NA | NA | 13 | TRBJ2-1 | TRBV29-1 | TGCAGCGTTTACGGGGAGGACTACAATGAGCAGTTCTTC | CSVYGEDYNEQFF
NA | NA | 13 | TRBJ1-3 | TRBV12-3/TRBV12-4 | TGTGCCAGCAGTCTAAGCTCTGGAAACACCATATATTTT | CASSLSSGNTIYF
NA | TRBD1 | 13 | TRBJ1-4 | TRBV29-1 | TGCAGCGCTGGCGGCCAGGGGGCGGAAAAACTGTTTTTT | CSAGGQGAEKLFF
NA | NA | 15 | TRBJ2-5 | TRBV18 | TGTGCCAGCTCAGTCACGCGGGGCTTCCAAGAGACCCAGTACTTC | CASSVTRGFQETQYF
NA | NA | 13 | TRBJ1-2 | TRBV15 | TGTGCCACCAGCAGAGAGGACACCGCGGGCTACACCTTC | CATSREDTAGYTF
NA | NA | 15 | TRBJ2-2 | TRBV3-1/TRBV3-2 | TGTGCCAGCAGCCAACCTGGGGGCAACACCGGGGAGCTGTTTTTT | CASSQPGGNTGELFF
NA | TRBD1 | 15 | TRBJ1-4 | TRBV5-6 | TGTGCCAGCAGCACGGCGGGACAGGGTGCTGAAAAACTGTTTTTT | CASSTAGQGAEKLFF
once | NA | 13 | TRBJ1-5 | TRBV6-5 | TGTGCCAGCGGACAGTCTTACAATCAGCCCCAGCATTTT | CASGQSYNQPQHF
NA | TRBD1 | 14 | TRBJ1-2 | TRBV6-5 | TGTGCCAGCACGTATAGCGGGACAGGGTATGGCTACACCTTC | CASTYSGTGYGYTF
NA | TRBD2 | 16 | TRBJ2-5 | TRBV11-2 | TGTGCCAGCAGCTTTCGACTAGCGGGGGGGCAAGAGACCCAGTACTTC | CASSFRLAGGQETQYF
NA | TRBD2 | 15 | TRBJ2-2 | TRBV11-1 | TGTGCCATATCTAGGCGCGGGAGGAGCACCGGGGAGCTGTTTTTT | CAISRRGRSTGELFF
NA | NA | 12 | TRBJ2-1 | TRBV14 | TGTGCCAGCAGCCAAGCCGGGAATGAGCAGTTCTTC | CASSQAGNEQFF
NA | TRBD1 | 14 | TRBJ1-4 | TRBV18 | TGTGCCAGCTCACGGGACAGAAAAAATGAAAAACTGTTTTTT | CASSRDRKNEKLFF
NA | NA | 15 | TRBJ1-4 | TRBV6-5 | TGTGCCAGCAGTTACGTTCGACATCGAAATGAAAAACTGTTTTTT | CASSYVRHRNEKLFF
NA | NA | 14 | TRBJ2-2 | TRBV7-3 | TGTGCCAGCGCTCAGGGGATGAACACCGGGGAGCTGTTTTTT | CASAQGMNTGELFF
NA | NA | 13 | TRBJ2-1 | TRBV5-4 | TGTGCCAGCACTGGGGTGGGGGCAGATGAGCAGTTCTTC | CASTGVGADEQFF
NA | NA | 15 | TRBJ2-1 | TRBV19 | TGTGCCAGTAGTAACCGGGGAGTGGGTTACAATGAGCAGTTCTTC | CASSNRGVGYNEQFF
NA | TRBD1 | 15 | TRBJ2-1 | TRBV6-5 | TGTGCCAGCAGTTACACAGGGGCCTCCTACAATGAGCAGTTCTTC | CASSYTGASYNEQFF
NA | NA | 12 | TRBJ2-7 | TRBV20-1 | TGCAGTGCTAGTTGGGAGCGCCACGAGCAGTACTTC | CSASWERHEQYF
NA | NA | 13 | TRBJ1-4 | TRBV5-1 | TGCGCCAGCAGCTTGGGCCTCGGTGAAAAACTGTTTTTT | CASSLGLGEKLFF
NA | TRBD1 | 16 | TRBJ1-2 | TRBV9 | TGTGCCAGCAGCGTAGACCCCCGACAGGGTAACTATGGCTACACCTTC | CASSVDPRQGNYGYTF
NA | TRBD2 | 15 | TRBJ2-7 | TRBV30 | TGTGCCTGGAGTGTACGGCCTAGCGGGAGGTACGAGCAGTACTTC | CAWSVRPSGRYEQYF